This T cell receptor (beta chain) emerged from a study of tumor-infiltrating lymphocytes in localized non-small cell lung cancer. In the study overall: Some samples were collected after neoadjuvant chemotherapy; smokers, never-smokers and several histologies were included. Study-level findings and limits: Available tissue quantity limited TCR sequencing to a patient subset. Different pieces of the same tissue went to different assays, confounding technical variation with intratumor heterogeneity. Higher tumor T cell infiltration than in uninvolved lung was supported by TCRbeta sequencing.

Remarks on this clone: Antigen unknown.

TCRdb's copy holds only in-frame clones and misses some; the assay was immunoSEQ multiplex PCR. Of about 13,000 clones in the sample, roughly 80% were seen once. Between the trimmed V and J ends, which lost 0 bases and 7 bases, there was a span of 14 bases. Germline loops: CDR1 SGHRS, CDR2 YFSETQ. The CDR3 totals 14 residues. Material for sequencing was uninvolved lung tissue not adjacent to the tumor. The J gene is TRBJ2-7, the V gene TRBV5-1; D is possibly TRBD1 or TRBD2 (6 bases each). This clonotype originated in a human donor with non-small cell lung cancer. DNA for the CDR3: TGCGCCAGCAGCTTGGGGGCAGGGGCGGGGGAGCAGTACTTC. Translating gives CASSLGAGAGEQYF.